A selection of T cell receptor beta chains follows, all from one sample in a study of blood T cell repertoires in COVID-19. TCRdb's table, derived via immunoSEQ multiplex PCR, lists solely in-frame clones and lacks some. The sample records fewer than 100,000 clones, roughly nine tenths being singletons. Sequencing was done on a sample of peripheral blood. Source of these receptors: a man older than 75 in a cohort sampled during active COVID-19. CDR3s include the opening cysteine and the closing phenylalanine or tryptophan. Each record gives: J gene, D gene, V gene, clone size, CDR3 protein, CDR3 DNA. D genes are given only for firm matches. A clone size is listed for some rows: how often the clone was seen (once, few, many), or a class if it is expanded.

>TRBJ2-3|TRBD2|TRBV7-2|-
CASSHGRGAPDTQYF
TGTGCCAGCAGCCATGGGCGGGGGGCCCCAGATACGCAGTATTTT
>TRBJ2-5|-|TRBV7-2|once
CASSLGLQETQYF
TGTGCCAGCAGCTTGGGCTTACAAGAGACCCAGTACTTC
>TRBJ2-5|TRBD1|TRBV7-9|-
CASSQQGFQETQYF
TGTGCCAGCAGCCAACAGGGGTTCCAAGAGACCCAGTACTTC
>TRBJ1-1|-|TRBV7-2|few
CASSLAGLGVGTEAFF
TGTGCCAGCAGCTTAGCGGGGCTTGGAGTGGGCACTGAAGCTTTCTTT
>TRBJ1-5|-|TRBV2|-
CASSLTTDLVLPQHF
TGTGCCAGCAGCCTAACTACGGACTTAGTTCTGCCCCAGCATTTT
>TRBJ2-7|-|TRBV4-1|-
CASSQGVRGGGEQYF
TGCGCCAGCAGCCAAGGGGTGCGAGGGGGGGGCGAGCAGTACTTC
>TRBJ2-3|-|TRBV2|-
CASRAVTSTDTQYF
TGTGCCAGCAGAGCTGTGACTAGCACAGATACGCAGTATTTT
>TRBJ2-7|-|TRBV6-5|-
CASTIGLGPYEQYF
TGTGCCAGCACAATCGGACTGGGTCCCTACGAGCAGTACTTC
>TRBJ1-4|-|TRBV29-1|-
CSVAPRMTNEKLFF
TGCAGCGTTGCGCCCAGGATGACTAATGAAAAACTGTTTTTT
>TRBJ1-2|TRBD1|TRBV18|once
CASSPWDSSNYGYTF
TGTGCCAGCTCACCCTGGGACAGTTCTAACTATGGCTACACCTTC
>TRBJ2-7|TRBD1|TRBV4-3|-
CASSQDDRVYEQYF
TGCGCCAGCAGCCAAGACGACAGGGTTTACGAGCAGTACTTC
>TRBJ1-1|TRBD1|TRBV12-3/TRBV12-4|-
CASRTRQGSEAFF
TGTGCCAGCAGAACCCGACAGGGGAGTGAAGCTTTCTTT
>TRBJ1-2|-|TRBV19|-
CASSLVLGNYGYTF
TGTGCCAGTAGCCTCGTTCTAGGCAACTATGGCTACACCTTC
>TRBJ1-4|-|TRBV4-2|-
CASSQAEGATNEKLFF
TGTGCCAGCAGCCAAGCCGAGGGGGCAACTAATGAAAAACTGTTTTTT
>TRBJ2-5|-|TRBV6-6|once
CASRRAGLETQYF
TGTGCCAGCAGACGGGCAGGGTTGGAGACCCAGTACTTC
>TRBJ1-3|-|TRBV14|few
CASSRLLSGNTIYF
TGTGCCAGCAGCCGACTCCTCTCTGGAAACACCATATATTTT
>TRBJ2-5|-|TRBV24-1|-
CATSDEGDGETQYF
TGTGCCACCAGTGATGAGGGGGATGGGGAGACCCAGTACTTC
>TRBJ2-4|-|TRBV11-2|-
CASSLAGVNIQYF
TGTGCCAGCAGCTTAGCGGGGGTAAACATTCAGTACTTC
>TRBJ1-1|-|TRBV2|-
CASSRDTEAFF
TGTGCCAGCTCCCGGGACACTGAAGCTTTCTTT
>TRBJ1-3|-|TRBV5-6|-
CASSLAGLGQFQYF
TGTGCCAGCAGCTTGGCCGGACTCGGGCAGTTTCAGTATTTT
>TRBJ2-7|-|TRBV27|-
CASSGTLFYEQYF
TGTGCCAGCAGCGGGACTCTTTTCTACGAGCAGTACTTC
>TRBJ1-6|TRBD1|TRBV6-2/TRBV6-3|-
CASSPGTGAAGSPLHF
TGTGCCAGCAGCCCCGGGACAGGGGCCGCAGGTTCACCCCTCCACTTT
>TRBJ1-2|TRBD1|TRBV19|-
CASSLGQGFSPLYGYTF
TGTGCCAGTAGCCTCGGACAGGGCTTTTCACCCTTATATGGCTACACCTTC
>TRBJ1-3|-|TRBV5-1|-
CASSQGGRNTIYF
TGCGCCAGCAGCCAAGGAGGGAGAAACACCATATATTTT
>TRBJ1-4|TRBD1|TRBV4-1|-
CASSQPRDRQWGKLFF
TGCGCCAGCAGCCAACCTAGGGACAGGCAATGGGGCAAACTGTTTTTT
>TRBJ2-7|TRBD2|TRBV3-1/TRBV3-2|-
CASSYRTSGASYEQYF
TGTGCCAGCAGCTATCGGACTAGCGGGGCCTCCTACGAGCAGTACTTC
>TRBJ1-1|TRBD1|TRBV7-9|-
CASSLATGDTEAFF
TGTGCCAGCAGCTTAGCTACAGGGGACACTGAAGCTTTCTTT
>TRBJ2-7|-|TRBV18|few
CASSPPDPTGEQYF
TGTGCCAGCTCACCACCTGACCCGACGGGGGAGCAGTACTTC
>TRBJ1-5|-|TRBV21-1|-
CASSKGGQGYCMVNQPQHF
TGTGCCAGCAGCAAAGGTGGCCAGGGTTATTGTATGGTTAATCAGCCCCAGCATTTT
>TRBJ2-3|-|TRBV19|once
CASSIGVVEGVTQYF
TGTGCCAGTAGTATAGGAGTTGTGGAAGGGGTTACGCAGTATTTT
>TRBJ2-5|TRBD1|TRBV19|-
CASSTRDRGTQYF
TGTGCCAGTAGTACGCGGGACAGGGGGACCCAGTACTTC
>TRBJ2-5|-|TRBV4-1|-
CASSQGDRYQETQYF
TGCGCCAGCAGCCAAGGTGACAGGTACCAAGAGACCCAGTACTTC
>TRBJ1-2|-|TRBV6-5|-
CASSSDALNYGYTF
TGTGCCAGCAGTTCCGACGCACTAAACTATGGCTACACCTTC
>TRBJ2-2|TRBD2|TRBV5-1|-
CASSLKAGGPGELFF
TGCGCCAGCAGCTTAAAAGCGGGGGGGCCCGGGGAGCTGTTTTTT
>TRBJ2-5|-|TRBV27|-
CASSFYKYGGPSETQYF
TGTGCCAGCAGTTTTTACAAATATGGAGGTCCCTCAGAGACCCAGTACTTC
>TRBJ2-3|TRBD2|TRBV7-9|-
CASSPLASGGDTQYF
TGTGCCAGCAGCCCGCTGGCTAGCGGGGGGGATACGCAGTATTTT
>TRBJ1-2|TRBD1|TRBV4-2|-
CASSHDRDSRGYTF
TGTGCCAGCAGCCACGACCGGGACAGCAGGGGCTACACCTTC
>TRBJ1-4|TRBD1|TRBV7-9|-
CASSHNRGLAEKLFF
TGTGCCAGCAGCCACAACAGGGGGCTCGCTGAAAAACTGTTTTTT
>TRBJ1-5|-|TRBV24-1|-
CATSEAGRESNQPQHF
TGTGCCACCAGTGAGGCAGGGAGGGAGAGCAATCAGCCCCAGCATTTT
>TRBJ1-2|-|TRBV19|-
CASTLRGGNYGYTF
TGTGCCAGTACCCTGCGGGGGGGGAACTATGGCTACACCTTC
>TRBJ1-1|-|TRBV3-1/TRBV3-2|-
CASRTRRGGRNTEAFF
TGTGCCAGCCGAACTAGACGCGGGGGTAGGAACACTGAAGCTTTCTTT
>TRBJ2-2|-|TRBV11-2|-
CASSLAGGELFF
TGTGCCAGCAGCTTAGCCGGCGGGGAGCTGTTTTTT
>TRBJ2-3|-|TRBV18|-
CASSLRLPNTDTQYF
TGTGCCAGCTCACTTCGACTACCCAACACAGATACGCAGTATTTT
>TRBJ2-7|TRBD1|TRBV3-1/TRBV3-2|once
CASATQGVGEQYF
TGTGCCAGCGCGACCCAGGGGGTTGGCGAGCAGTACTTC
>TRBJ2-2|-|TRBV21-1|-
CANSGQGVNTGELFF
TGTGCCAACTCGGGACAGGGAGTTAACACCGGGGAGCTGTTTTTT
>TRBJ1-1|TRBD1|TRBV6-5|-
CASRRDRATEAFF
TGTGCCAGCAGGAGAGACAGGGCCACTGAAGCTTTCTTT
>TRBJ2-7|TRBD1|TRBV11-3|-
CASSQDRGDSYEQYF
TGTGCCAGCAGCCAGGACAGGGGGGACTCCTACGAGCAGTACTTC
>TRBJ2-2|-|TRBV20-1|-
CSASYGNTGELFF
TGCAGTGCTAGTTACGGGAACACCGGGGAGCTGTTTTTT
>TRBJ2-2|TRBD1|TRBV6-5|-
CASRDRVWGELFF
TGTGCCAGCAGGGACAGGGTGTGGGGGGAGCTGTTTTTT